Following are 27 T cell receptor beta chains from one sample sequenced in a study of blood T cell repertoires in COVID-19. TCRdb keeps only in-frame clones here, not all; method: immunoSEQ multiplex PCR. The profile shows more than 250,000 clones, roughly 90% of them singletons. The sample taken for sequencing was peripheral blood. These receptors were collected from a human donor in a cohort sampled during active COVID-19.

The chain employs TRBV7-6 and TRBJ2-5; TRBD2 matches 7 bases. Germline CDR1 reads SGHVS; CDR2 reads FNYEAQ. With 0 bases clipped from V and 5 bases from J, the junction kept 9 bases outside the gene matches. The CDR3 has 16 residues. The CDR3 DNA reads TGTGCCAGCAGCTTAGCGGGGGGGATCTTTTGGGAGACCCAGTACTTC. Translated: CASSLAGGIFWETQYF.

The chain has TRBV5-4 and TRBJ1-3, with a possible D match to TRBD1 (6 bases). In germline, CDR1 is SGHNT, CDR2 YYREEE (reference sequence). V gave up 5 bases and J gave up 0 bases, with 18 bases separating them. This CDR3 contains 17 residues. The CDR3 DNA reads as TGTGCCAGCAGTTATCAACAGGGCTTATCCTCTGGAAACACCATATATTTT. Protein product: CASSYQQGLSSGNTIYF.

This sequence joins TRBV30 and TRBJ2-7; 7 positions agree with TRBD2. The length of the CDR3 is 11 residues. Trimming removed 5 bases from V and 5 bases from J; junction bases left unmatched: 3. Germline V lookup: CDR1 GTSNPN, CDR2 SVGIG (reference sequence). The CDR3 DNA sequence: TGTGCCTGGGGGGAGGGTGACGAGCAGTACTTC. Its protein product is CAWGEGDEQYF.

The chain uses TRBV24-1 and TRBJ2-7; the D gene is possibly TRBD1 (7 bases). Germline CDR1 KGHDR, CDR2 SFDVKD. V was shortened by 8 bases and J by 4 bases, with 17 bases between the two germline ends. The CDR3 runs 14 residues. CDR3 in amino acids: CATKGGAGGYEQYF. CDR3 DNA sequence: TGTGCCACCAAAGGTGGGGCAGGGGGGTACGAGCAGTACTTC.

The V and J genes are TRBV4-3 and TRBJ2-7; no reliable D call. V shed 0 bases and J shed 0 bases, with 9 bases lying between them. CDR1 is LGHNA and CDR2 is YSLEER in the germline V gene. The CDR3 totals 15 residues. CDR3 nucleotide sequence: TGCGCCAGCAGCCAAGAGACTTGGAGCTCCTACGAGCAGTACTTC. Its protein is CASSQETWSSYEQYF.

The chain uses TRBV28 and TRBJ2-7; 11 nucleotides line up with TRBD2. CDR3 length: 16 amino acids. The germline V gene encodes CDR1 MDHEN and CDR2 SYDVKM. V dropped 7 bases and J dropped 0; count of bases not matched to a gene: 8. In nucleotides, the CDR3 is TGTGCCAGCACCCCTCCGGGACTAGCGGACTCCTACGAGCAGTACTTC. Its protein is CASTPPGLADSYEQYF. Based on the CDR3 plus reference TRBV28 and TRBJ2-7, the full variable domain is DVKVTQSSRYLVKRTGEKVFLECVQDMDHENMFWYRQDPGLGLRLIYFSYDVKMKEKGDIPEGYSVSREKKERFSLILESASTNQTSMYLCASTPPGLADSYEQYFGPGTRLTVT.

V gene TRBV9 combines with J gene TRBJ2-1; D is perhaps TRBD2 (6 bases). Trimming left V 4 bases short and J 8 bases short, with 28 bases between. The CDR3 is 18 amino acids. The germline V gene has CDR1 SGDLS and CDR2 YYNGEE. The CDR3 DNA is TGTGCCAGCAGCCCACAGCAGTTGGCTAGCGTATTTTTGGATGAGCAGTTCTTC. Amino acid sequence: CASSPQQLASVFLDEQFF. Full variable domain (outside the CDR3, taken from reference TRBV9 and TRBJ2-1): DSGVTQTPKHLITATGQRVTLRCSPRSGDLSVYWYQQSLDQGLQFLIQYYNGEERAKGNILERFSAQQFPDLHSELNLSSLELGDSALYFCASSPQQLASVFLDEQFFGPGTRLTVL.

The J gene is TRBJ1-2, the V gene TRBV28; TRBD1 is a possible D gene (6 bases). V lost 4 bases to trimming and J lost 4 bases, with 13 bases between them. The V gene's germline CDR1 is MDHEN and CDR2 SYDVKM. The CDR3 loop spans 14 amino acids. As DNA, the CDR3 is TGTGCCAGCAGTTATGGACAGAGGATCTATGGCTACACCTTC. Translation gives CASSYGQRIYGYTF.

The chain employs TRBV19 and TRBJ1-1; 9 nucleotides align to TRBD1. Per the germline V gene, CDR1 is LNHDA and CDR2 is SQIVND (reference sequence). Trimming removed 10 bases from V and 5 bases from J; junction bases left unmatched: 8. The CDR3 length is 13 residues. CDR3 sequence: CATQQGAGTEAFF. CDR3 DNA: TGTGCCACCCAACAGGGGGCCGGGACTGAAGCTTTCTTT. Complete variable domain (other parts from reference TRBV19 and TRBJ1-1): DGGITQSPKYLFRKEGQNVTLSCEQNLNHDAMYWYRQDPGQGLRLIYYSQIVNDFQKGDIAEGYSVSREKKESFPLTVTSAQKNPTAFYLCATQQGAGTEAFFGQGTRLTVV.

CDR3 sequence: CASSLLREPGIQYF. Written as DNA, the CDR3 is TGTGCCAGCAGTTTATTGCGTGAGCCGGGGATTCAGTACTTC. This chain joins TRBV28 and TRBJ2-4; weak D call: TRBD2 (5 bases). The CDR3 has 14 residues. The germline V and J ends were trimmed by 1 base and 10 bases, with 14 bases remaining between them. CDR1 and CDR2 (germline): MDHEN, SYDVKM. Together with reference TRBV28 and TRBJ2-4, the CDR3 gives the full variable domain: DVKVTQSSRYLVKRTGEKVFLECVQDMDHENMFWYRQDPGLGLRLIYFSYDVKMKEKGDIPEGYSVSREKKERFSLILESASTNQTSMYLCASSLLREPGIQYFGAGTRLSVL.

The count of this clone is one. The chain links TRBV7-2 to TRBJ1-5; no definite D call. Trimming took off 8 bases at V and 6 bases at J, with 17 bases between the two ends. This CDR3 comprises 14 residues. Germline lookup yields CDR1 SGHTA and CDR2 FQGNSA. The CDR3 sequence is CASAQRHSTQPQHF. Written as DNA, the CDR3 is TGTGCCAGCGCTCAACGTCACTCTACTCAGCCCCAGCATTTT.

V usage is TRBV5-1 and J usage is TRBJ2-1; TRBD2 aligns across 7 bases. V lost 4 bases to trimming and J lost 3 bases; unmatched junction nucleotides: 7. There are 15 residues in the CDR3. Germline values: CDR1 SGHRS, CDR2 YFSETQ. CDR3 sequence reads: CASSSGASGYNEQFF. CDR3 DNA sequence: TGCGCCAGCAGCAGCGGGGCCTCTGGCTACAATGAGCAGTTCTTC.

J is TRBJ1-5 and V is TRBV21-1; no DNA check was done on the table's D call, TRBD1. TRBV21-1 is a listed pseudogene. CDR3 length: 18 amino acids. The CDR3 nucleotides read TGTGCCAGCAGCGCGACCCGGGACAGGATGGGGGAATGCCAGCCCCAGCATTTT. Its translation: CASSATRDRMGECQPQHF.

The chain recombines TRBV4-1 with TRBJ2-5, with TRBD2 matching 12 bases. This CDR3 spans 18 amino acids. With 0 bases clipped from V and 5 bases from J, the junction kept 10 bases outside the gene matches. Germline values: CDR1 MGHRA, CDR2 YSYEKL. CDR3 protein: CASSQDRWLAGGPETQYF. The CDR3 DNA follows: TGCGCCAGCAGCCAAGATAGGTGGCTAGCGGGAGGGCCGGAGACCCAGTACTTC.

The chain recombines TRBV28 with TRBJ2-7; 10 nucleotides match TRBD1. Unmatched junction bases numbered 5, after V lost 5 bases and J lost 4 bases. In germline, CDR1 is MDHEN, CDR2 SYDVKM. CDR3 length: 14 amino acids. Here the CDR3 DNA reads TGTGCCAGCAGTGACCGGGACAGGGGATACGAGCAGTACTTC. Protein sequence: CASSDRDRGYEQYF.

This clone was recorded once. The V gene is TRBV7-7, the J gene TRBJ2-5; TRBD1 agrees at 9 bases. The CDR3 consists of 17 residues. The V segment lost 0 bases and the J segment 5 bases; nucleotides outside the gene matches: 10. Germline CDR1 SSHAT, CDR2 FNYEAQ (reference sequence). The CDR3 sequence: CASSLASQGAGIETQYF. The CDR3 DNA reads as TGTGCCAGCAGCTTAGCATCACAGGGGGCCGGTATTGAGACCCAGTACTTC.

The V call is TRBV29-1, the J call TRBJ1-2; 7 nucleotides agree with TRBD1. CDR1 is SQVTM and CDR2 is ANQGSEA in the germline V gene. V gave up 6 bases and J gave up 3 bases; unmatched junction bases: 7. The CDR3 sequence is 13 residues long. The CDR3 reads CSVGGGMDYGYTF. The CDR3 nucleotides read TGCAGCGTCGGAGGGGGCATGGACTATGGCTACACCTTC.

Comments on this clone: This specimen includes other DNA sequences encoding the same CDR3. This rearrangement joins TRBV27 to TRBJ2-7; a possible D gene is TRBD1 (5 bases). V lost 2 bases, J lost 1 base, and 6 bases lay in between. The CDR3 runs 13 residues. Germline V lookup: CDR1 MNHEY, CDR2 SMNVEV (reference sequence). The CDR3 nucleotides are TGTGCCAGCAGTTTAACAGGATCCTACGAGCAGTACTTC. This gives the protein CASSLTGSYEQYF.

This CDR3 is CASSQEVRGEAFF. In nucleotides, the CDR3 is TGCGCCAGCAGCCAAGAGGTCCGGGGTGAAGCTTTCTTT. The chain uses TRBV4-1 and TRBJ1-1; no reliable D call. The CDR3 is 13 amino acids. Germline V gene lookup returns CDR1 MGHRA and CDR2 YSYEKL. The germline V and J ends were trimmed by 0 bases and 7 bases, with 9 bases remaining between them.

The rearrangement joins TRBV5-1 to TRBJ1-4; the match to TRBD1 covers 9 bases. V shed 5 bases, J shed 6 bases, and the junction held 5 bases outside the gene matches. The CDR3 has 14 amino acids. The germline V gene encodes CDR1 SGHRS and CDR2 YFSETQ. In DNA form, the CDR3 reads TGCGCCAGCAGACACAGGGGGCGCGATGAAAAACTGTTTTTT. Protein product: CASRHRGRDEKLFF. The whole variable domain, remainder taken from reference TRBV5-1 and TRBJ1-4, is KAGVTQTPRYLIKTRGQQVTLSCSPISGHRSVSWYQQTPGQGLQFLFEYFSETQRNKGNFPGRFSGRQFSNSRSEMNVSTLELGDSALYLCASRHRGRDEKLFFGSGTQLSVL.

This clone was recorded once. CDR3 in DNA: TGTGCCAGCAGCTCAATCCGGGACAGGGCCTACGAGCAGTACTTC. It codes for CASSSIRDRAYEQYF. This rearrangement joins TRBV7-9 to TRBJ2-7, with TRBD1 identical over 9 bases. With 4 bases clipped from V and 2 bases from J, the junction kept 6 bases outside the gene matches. The CDR3 runs 15 residues. CDR1 and CDR2 from the germline V gene are SEHNR and FQNEAQ (reference sequence). Together with reference TRBV7-9 and TRBJ2-7, the CDR3 gives the full variable domain: DTGVSQNPRHKITKRGQNVTFRCDPISEHNRLYWYRQTLGQGPEFLTYFQNEAQLEKSRLLSDRFSAERPKGSFSTLEIQRTEQGDSAMYLCASSSIRDRAYEQYFGPGTRLTVT.

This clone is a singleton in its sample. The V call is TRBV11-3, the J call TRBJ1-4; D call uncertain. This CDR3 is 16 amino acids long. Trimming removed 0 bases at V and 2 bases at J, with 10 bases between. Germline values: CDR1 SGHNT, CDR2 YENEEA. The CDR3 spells CASSLEGRGTNEKLFF. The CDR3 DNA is TGTGCCAGCAGCTTAGAGGGGAGAGGGACTAATGAAAAACTGTTTTTT.

The CDR3, as DNA: TGTGCCAGCAGTCGAAACTCTGAGAATGAGCAGTTCTTC. It translates to CASSRNSENEQFF. The rearrangement joins TRBV27 to TRBJ2-1; D remains unclear. V was cut by 5 bases and J by 7 bases, with 12 bases left in between. Germline CDR1 reads MNHEY; CDR2 reads SMNVEV (reference sequence). This CDR3 contains 13 residues.

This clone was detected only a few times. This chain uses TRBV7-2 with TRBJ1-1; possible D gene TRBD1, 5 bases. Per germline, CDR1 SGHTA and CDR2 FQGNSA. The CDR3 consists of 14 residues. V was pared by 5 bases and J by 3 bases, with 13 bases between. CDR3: CASSPIRGYTEAFF. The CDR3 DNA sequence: TGTGCCAGCAGCCCCATCCGGGGGTACACTGAAGCTTTCTTT.

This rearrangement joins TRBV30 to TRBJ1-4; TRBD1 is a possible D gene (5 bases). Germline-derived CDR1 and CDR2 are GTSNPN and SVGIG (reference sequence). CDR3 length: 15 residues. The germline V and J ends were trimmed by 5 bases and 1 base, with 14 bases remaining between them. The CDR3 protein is CAWGGWGVTNEKLFF. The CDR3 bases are TGTGCCTGGGGCGGCTGGGGCGTAACTAATGAAAAACTGTTTTTT.

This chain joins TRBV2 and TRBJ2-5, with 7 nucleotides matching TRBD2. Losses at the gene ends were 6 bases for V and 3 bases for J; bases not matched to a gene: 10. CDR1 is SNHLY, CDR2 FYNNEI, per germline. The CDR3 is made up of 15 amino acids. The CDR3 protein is CASRPRTGGKETQYF. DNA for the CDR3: TGTGCCAGCAGGCCCCGGACGGGGGGAAAAGAGACCCAGTACTTC.

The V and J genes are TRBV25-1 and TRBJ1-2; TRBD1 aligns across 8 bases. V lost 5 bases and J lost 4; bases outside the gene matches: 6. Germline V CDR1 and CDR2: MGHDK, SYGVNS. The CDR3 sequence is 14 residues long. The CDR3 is CASSKGTGPYGYTF. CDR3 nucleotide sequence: TGTGCCAGCAGTAAAGGGACAGGACCCTATGGCTACACCTTC.